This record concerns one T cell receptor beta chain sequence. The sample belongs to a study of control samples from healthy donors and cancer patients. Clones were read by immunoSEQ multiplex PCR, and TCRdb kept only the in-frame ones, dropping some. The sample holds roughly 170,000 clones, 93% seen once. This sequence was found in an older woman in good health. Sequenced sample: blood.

CDR3 nucleotide sequence: TGTGCCAGCAGCTTGGAGGACGGAAACTATGGCTACACCTTC. As protein: CASSLEDGNYGYTF. The genes are TRBV5-6 and TRBJ1-2; D is unresolved. The CDR3 sequence is 14 residues long. Germline V lookup: CDR1 SGHDT, CDR2 YYEEEE. Deletions cut 0 bases from V and 2 bases from J, with 8 bases between.